This T cell receptor beta chain comes out of a study of T-cell reconstitution after alpha-beta-depleted transplantation in children. Study-level findings and limits: Expanded graft clones numbering several hundred reportedly gave rise to alpha-beta T cells about two months after transplant. The study traced high day-60 TCRbeta diversity in some patients to surviving recipient T cells and thymic progenitors. Newly produced T cells mostly provided counts and TCRbeta diversity after one year, as hyperexpanded clones declined.

This clonotype was observed at least ten times. Its target is unknown. Germline V gives CDR1 SGHRS, CDR2 YFSETQ. V lost 1 base, J lost 3 bases, and 8 bases stayed unmatched. This CDR3 is built from 18 residues. Unique molecular identifiers were used to barcode this TCRbeta library. TCRdb reprocessed the PCR reads with MiXCR, giving one entry per CDR3 protein. The repertoire has roughly 490,000 distinct CDR3 sequences, roughly an eighth of them found once; the top ten carry less than 15%. The V and J genes are TRBV5-1 and TRBJ2-3; 13 positions agree with TRBD2. The sequence was collected from a female patient between 2 and 10 years old who had a stem cell transplant for aplastic anemia, so the T cells may come from the graft donor. Sequenced material: PBMCs, mostly from graft donor cells, taken 180 days after TCRalphabeta/CD19-depleted stem cell transplant. CDR3 region: CASSLLSLAGGPTDTQYF. The CDR3 DNA is TGCGCCAGCAGCTTGTTGTCACTAGCGGGAGGGCCAACAGATACGCAGTATTTT. The full variable domain, with the rest looked up from reference TRBV5-1 and TRBJ2-3, is KAGVTQTPRYLIKTRGQQVTLSCSPISGHRSVSWYQQTPGQGLQFLFEYFSETQRNKGNFPGRFSGRQFSNSRSEMNVSTLELGDSALYLCASSLLSLAGGPTDTQYFGPGTRLTVL.